The T cell receptor (beta chain) described here comes from a study of OX40 agonist ivuxolimab in advanced cancers. A note on this clone: Its target is not known.

Germline V gene data show CDR1 as SGHDT and CDR2 as YYEEEE. Germline trimming cut 2 bases from V and 9 bases from J; bases unmatched to any gene: 4. The CDR3 extends over 14 amino acids. General study points: At doses 0.1 to 3.0 mg/kg, CD4+ and CD8+ clones expanded.

Sequenced by immunoSEQ multiplex PCR; TCRdb stores in-frame clones only, minus some. The table has just under 65,000 clones, almost 85% seen once. Specimen: CD4+ or CD8+ T cells sorted from blood, collected in a trial of the OX40 agonist ivuxolimab. The TCR sequence derives from an adult with an advanced solid tumor such as melanoma, head and neck, liver or kidney cancer. This chain connects TRBV5-6 to TRBJ1-6, with 8 bases lining up with TRBD1. In nucleotides, the CDR3 is TGTGCCAGCAGCTTTGCAGGGGGCATTTCACCCCTCCACTTT. It yields the protein CASSFAGGISPLHF.